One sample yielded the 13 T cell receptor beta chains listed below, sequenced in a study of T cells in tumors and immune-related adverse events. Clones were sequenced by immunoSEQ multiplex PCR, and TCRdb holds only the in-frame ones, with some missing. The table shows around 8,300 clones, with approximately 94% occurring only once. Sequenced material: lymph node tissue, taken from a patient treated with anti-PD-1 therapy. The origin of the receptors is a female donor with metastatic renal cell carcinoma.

The CDR3: CASSFGSRTEAFF. CDR3 sequence (DNA): TGTGCCAGCAGCTTTGGGTCTAGGACTGAAGCTTTCTTT. V is TRBV7-9 and J is TRBJ1-1; D is ambiguous. Germline V gives CDR1 SEHNR, CDR2 FQNEAQ (reference sequence). This CDR3 is built from 13 residues. The V end was cut by 3 bases, the J end by 5 bases, with 10 bases between.

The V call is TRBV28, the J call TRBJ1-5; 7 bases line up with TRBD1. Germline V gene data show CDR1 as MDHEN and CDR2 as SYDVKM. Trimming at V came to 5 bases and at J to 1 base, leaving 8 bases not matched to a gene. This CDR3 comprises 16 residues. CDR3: CASSGGDRVSNQPQHF. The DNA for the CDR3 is TGTGCCAGCAGTGGGGGAGACAGGGTCAGCAATCAGCCCCAGCATTTT. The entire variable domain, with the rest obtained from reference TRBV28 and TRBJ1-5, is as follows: DVKVTQSSRYLVKRTGEKVFLECVQDMDHENMFWYRQDPGLGLRLIYFSYDVKMKEKGDIPEGYSVSREKKERFSLILESASTNQTSMYLCASSGGDRVSNQPQHFGDGTRLSIL.

The CDR3 region has the DNA TGTGCCAGCAGTACGCTGGTGGAAGCTTTCTTT. It is translated as CASSTLVEAFF. This chain links TRBV28 with TRBJ1-1; D is undetermined. The length of the CDR3 is 11 residues. The germline gives CDR1 MDHEN, CDR2 SYDVKM. Trimming took 5 bases from V and 8 from J, leaving 9 bases between them.

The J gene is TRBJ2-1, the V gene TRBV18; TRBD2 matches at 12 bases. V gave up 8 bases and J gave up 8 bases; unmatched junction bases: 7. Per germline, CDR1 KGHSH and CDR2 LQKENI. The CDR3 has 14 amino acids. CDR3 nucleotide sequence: TGTGCCAGCACGACTAGCGGGAGTTATTATGAGCAGTTCTTC. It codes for CASTTSGSYYEQFF.

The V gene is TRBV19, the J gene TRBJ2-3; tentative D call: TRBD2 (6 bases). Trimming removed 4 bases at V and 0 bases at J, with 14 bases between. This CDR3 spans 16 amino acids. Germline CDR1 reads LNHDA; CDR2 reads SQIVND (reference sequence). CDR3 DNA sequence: TGTGCCAGTAGTAGGATAGCGGAGATTAGCACAGATACGCAGTATTTT. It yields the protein CASSRIAEISTDTQYF. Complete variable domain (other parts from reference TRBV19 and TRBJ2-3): DGGITQSPKYLFRKEGQNVTLSCEQNLNHDAMYWYRQDPGQGLRLIYYSQIVNDFQKGDIAEGYSVSREKKESFPLTVTSAQKNPTAFYLCASSRIAEISTDTQYFGPGTRLTVL.

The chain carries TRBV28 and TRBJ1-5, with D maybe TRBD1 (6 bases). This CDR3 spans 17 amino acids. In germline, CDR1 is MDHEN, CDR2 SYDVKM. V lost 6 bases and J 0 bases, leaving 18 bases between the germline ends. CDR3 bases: TGTGCCAGCAGCAAACCCTCGACAGGACTTAGCAATCAGCCCCAGCATTTT. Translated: CASSKPSTGLSNQPQHF. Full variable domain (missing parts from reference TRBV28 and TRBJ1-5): DVKVTQSSRYLVKRTGEKVFLECVQDMDHENMFWYRQDPGLGLRLIYFSYDVKMKEKGDIPEGYSVSREKKERFSLILESASTNQTSMYLCASSKPSTGLSNQPQHFGDGTRLSIL.

CDR3 bases: TGCGCCAGCAGTTGGGCTAGCGGGAAAATACTATCCTACGAGCAGTACTTC. Translated: CASSWASGKILSYEQYF. The V and J genes are TRBV10-2 and TRBJ2-5; 9 bases are shared with TRBD2. The J call is in doubt because the DNA end fits TRBJ2-7 better. This CDR3 comprises 17 residues. The germline CDR1 and CDR2 sequences are WSHSY and SAAADI.

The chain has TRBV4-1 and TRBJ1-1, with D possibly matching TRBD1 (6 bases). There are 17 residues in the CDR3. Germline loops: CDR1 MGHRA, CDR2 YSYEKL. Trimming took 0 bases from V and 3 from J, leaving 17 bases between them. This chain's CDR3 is CASSQDDSGATDTEAFF. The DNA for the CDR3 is TGCGCCAGCAGCCAAGATGACTCGGGGGCTACTGACACTGAAGCTTTCTTT.

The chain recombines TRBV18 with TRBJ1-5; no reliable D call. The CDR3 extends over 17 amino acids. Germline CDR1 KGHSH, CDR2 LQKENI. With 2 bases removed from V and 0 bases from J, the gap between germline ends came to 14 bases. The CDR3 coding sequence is TGTGCCAGCTCACCAAACAACAGATTATATAGCAATCAGCCCCAGCATTTT. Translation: CASSPNNRLYSNQPQHF.

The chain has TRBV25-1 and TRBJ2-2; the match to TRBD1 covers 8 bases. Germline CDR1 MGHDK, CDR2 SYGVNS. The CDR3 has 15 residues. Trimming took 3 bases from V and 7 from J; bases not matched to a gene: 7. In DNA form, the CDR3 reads TGTGCCAGCAGTGAGAAATACAGGGGGGTCGGGGAGCTGTTTTTT. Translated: CASSEKYRGVGELFF.

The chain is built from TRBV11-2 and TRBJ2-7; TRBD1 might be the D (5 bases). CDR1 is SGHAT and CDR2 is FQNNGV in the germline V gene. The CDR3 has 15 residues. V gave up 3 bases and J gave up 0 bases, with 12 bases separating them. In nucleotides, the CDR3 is TGTGCCAGCAGCTTTAGGGGCACGAGCTCCTACGAGCAGTACTTC. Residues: CASSFRGTSSYEQYF.

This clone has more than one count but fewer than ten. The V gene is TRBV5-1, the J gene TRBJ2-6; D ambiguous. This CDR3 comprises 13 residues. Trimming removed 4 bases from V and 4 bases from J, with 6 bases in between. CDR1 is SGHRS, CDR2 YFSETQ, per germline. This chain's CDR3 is CASSLTGANVLTF. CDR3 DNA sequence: TGCGCCAGCAGCCTGACAGGGGCCAACGTCCTGACTTTC.

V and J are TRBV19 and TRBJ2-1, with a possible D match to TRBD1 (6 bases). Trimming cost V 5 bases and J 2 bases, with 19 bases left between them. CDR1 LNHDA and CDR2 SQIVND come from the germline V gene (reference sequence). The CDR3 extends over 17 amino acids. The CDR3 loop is CASSARTDPVAYNEQFF. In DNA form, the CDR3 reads TGTGCCAGTAGTGCCCGGACAGACCCTGTAGCCTACAATGAGCAGTTCTTC.